Described below is a single T cell receptor (beta chain) sequence and its context. Its target is unknown. The CDR3 does not close with the conserved phenylalanine or tryptophan, likely indicating a read error. This record belongs to a study of molecular identifiers for immune sequencing clone quantification. Study-wide background: Four of five splits of RNA from 20,000 or 100,000 naive CD8 cells were sequenced in replicates. Findings and limits, study-wide: Over 99% of effector molecules, yet under 1% of naive-cell molecules, were held by clones above 20 RNA copies.

The use of previously described methods and listed TCR primers produced the bulk TCR libraries. TCRdb recomputed calls from the PCR reads with MiXCR, one row per CDR3 protein. Here the sample spans about 630,000 distinct CDR3 sequences, 25% being singletons. CDR3 length: 15 amino acids. The germline CDR1 and CDR2 sequences are SGDLS and YYNGEE. V lost 5 bases, J lost 3 bases, and 8 bases stayed unmatched. The receptor was derived from a human donor in good health. Some libraries in this study had Jurkat cell RNA spiked in. The sample comprised naive CD8+ T cells from blood, with Jurkat cell RNA spiked in. Specified subset: FACS-sorted CD8+CD4-CCR7+CD45RA+ naive T cells. V and J are TRBV9 and TRBJ2-1, with TRBD1 identical over 7 bases. CDR3 amino acids: CASSPAGTDYNEQFS. As DNA, the CDR3 is TGTGCCAGCAGTCCAGCCGGGACAGACTACAATGAGCAGTTCTCC.